Described below is a single T cell receptor (beta chain) sequence and its context. The source of the sample is a study of blood T cell repertoires in COVID-19. Study-wide background: T cells, B-cell-depleted T cells, or PBMCs provided the cDNA or gDNA that served as material.

Some clones are missing from TCRdb's copy, which holds only in-frame ones; the method was immunoSEQ multiplex PCR. The profile shows 110,000 to 150,000 clones, more than 75% of them singletons. CDR1 SGHRS and CDR2 YFSETQ come from the germline V gene. The CDR3 runs 15 residues. The J segment lost 4 bases and the V segment lost 4 bases, leaving 9 bases of the junction unmatched. The material sequenced was PBMCs or T cells enriched from blood (not recorded which). The sequence came from a man in his sixties who had recovered from COVID-19. The J gene is TRBJ2-7, the V gene TRBV5-1; 9 bases fit TRBD1. The CDR3 DNA reads TGCGCCAGCAGCCCGCTGACAGGGGGAGCGTACGAGCAGTACTTC. It specifies CASSPLTGGAYEQYF.